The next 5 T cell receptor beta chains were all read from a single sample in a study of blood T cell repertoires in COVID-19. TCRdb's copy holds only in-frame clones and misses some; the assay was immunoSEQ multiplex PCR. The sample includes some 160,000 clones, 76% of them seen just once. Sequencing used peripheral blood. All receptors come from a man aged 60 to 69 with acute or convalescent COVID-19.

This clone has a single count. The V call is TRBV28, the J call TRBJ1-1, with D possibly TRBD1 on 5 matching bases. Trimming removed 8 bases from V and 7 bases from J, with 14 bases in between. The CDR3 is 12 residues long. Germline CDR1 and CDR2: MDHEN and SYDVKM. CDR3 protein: CASRGGVSEAFF. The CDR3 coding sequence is TGTGCCAGCCGGGGAGGGGTTAGTGAAGCTTTCTTT.

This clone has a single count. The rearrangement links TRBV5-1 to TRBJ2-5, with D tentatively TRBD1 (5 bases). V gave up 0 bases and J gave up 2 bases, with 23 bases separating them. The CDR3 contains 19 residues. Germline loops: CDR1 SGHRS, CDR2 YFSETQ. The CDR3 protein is CASSLGGRRALRLQETQYF. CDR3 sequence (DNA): TGCGCCAGCAGCTTGGGGGGTCGCAGGGCCCTTAGGCTACAAGAGACCCAGTACTTC.

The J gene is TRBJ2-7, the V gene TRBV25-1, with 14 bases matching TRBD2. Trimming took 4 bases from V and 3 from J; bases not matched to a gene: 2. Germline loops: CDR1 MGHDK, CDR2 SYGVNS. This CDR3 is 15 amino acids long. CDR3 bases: TGTGCCAGCAGTGGACTAGCGGGAGGGGGCTACGAGCAGTACTTC. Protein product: CASSGLAGGGYEQYF.

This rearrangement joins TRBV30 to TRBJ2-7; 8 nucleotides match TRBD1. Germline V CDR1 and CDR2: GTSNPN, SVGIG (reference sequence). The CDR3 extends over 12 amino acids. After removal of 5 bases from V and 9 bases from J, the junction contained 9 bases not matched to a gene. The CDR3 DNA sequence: TGTGCCTGGGAGGGACAGGCCAGCGGGCAGTACTTC. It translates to CAWEGQASGQYF.

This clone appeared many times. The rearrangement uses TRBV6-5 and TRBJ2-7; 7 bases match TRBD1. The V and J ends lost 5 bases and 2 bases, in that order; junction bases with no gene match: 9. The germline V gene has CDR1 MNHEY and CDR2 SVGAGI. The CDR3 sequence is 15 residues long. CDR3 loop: CASSLRTGRTYEQYF. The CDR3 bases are TGTGCCAGCAGTCTCCGGACAGGCCGTACCTACGAGCAGTACTTC.